Reported below is one TCR beta chain. Its cognate antigen has yet to be identified. The record has no base qualities; no much larger clone is one base away. The entry originates in a study of blood T cell repertoires in COVID-19 (TCRdb year 2020). General notes on the study: Samples covering the acute and convalescent phases of COVID-19 were provided by collaborators in the United States, Italy and Spain. The prospective study material was composed of cDNA or gDNA derived from T cells, B-cell-depleted T cells, or PBMCs. Deeply sampled blood TCRbeta repertoires from subjects exposed to, actively infected with, or recovered from COVID-19 were included in the dataset. The repertoires were released in a freely available public database intended as a resource for research on the immune response to SARS-CoV-2. Samples were obtained from the ongoing ImmuneRACE study (first 160 participants) and from about 1,300 subjects provided by 6 global collaborators. Nearly every sample came with metadata listing a de-identified subject ID, COVID-19 status, age in years and sex. Where available, HLA class I and class II types were obtained from metadata supplied by the sample provider rather than from assay-based typing. Study-wide findings and limitations: How much clinical and demographic metadata was included differed by source and by participant, and the metadata was provided uncurated.

Whole blood was collected in K2EDTA tubes by collaborating institutions according to the institutions' own protocols. Collaborator samples were shipped for TCRbeta analysis as frozen whole blood, isolated PBMCs, or DNA extracted from either sample type. The immunoSEQ Assay, a bias-controlled multiplex PCR, was used to amplify TCRbeta CDR3 regions from genomic DNA. In the authors' own workflow: The number of nucleated cells in each sample was estimated by amplification of reference gene primers within the assay. To quantify the absolute abundance of each unique TCRbeta CDR3 rearrangement, sequence reads were collapsed and filtered. Productive Simpson clonality was computed per sample as the square root of Simpson's diversity index over productive rearrangements. TCRdb took over this immuneACCESS table, retaining in-frame rearrangements with V and J assigned. Such tables are incomplete; in checked studies, under half of the missing clones stem from an unresolved V gene, and the remainder is unexplained. V and J calls and clone size are as listed in that table; D and trimming were resolved from the DNA. For this sample there are some 210,000 clones; 65% to 85% appear just once. The ten largest clones add up to approximately 2.9% of the sample.

Including cysteine and phenylalanine, the CDR3 has 13 amino acids. Only the CDR3 DNA stays, 39 bases, in frame from base 1. CDR1 GTSNPN and CDR2 SVGIG were looked up in the germline V gene (reference sequence). The V end loses 2 bases and the J end loses 6 bases, and a stretch of 11 bases separates them. This clonotype was sampled from a man aged 50 to 59 with active or convalescent COVID-19. Recombination linked TRBV30 to TRBJ1-5, and the D gene may be TRBD1, 6 bases matching. Sequencing input: peripheral blood. This receptor carries the CDR3 CAWSREGVQPQHF. The DNA is TGTGCCTGGAGTAGGGAGGGGGTTCAGCCCCAGCATTTT.